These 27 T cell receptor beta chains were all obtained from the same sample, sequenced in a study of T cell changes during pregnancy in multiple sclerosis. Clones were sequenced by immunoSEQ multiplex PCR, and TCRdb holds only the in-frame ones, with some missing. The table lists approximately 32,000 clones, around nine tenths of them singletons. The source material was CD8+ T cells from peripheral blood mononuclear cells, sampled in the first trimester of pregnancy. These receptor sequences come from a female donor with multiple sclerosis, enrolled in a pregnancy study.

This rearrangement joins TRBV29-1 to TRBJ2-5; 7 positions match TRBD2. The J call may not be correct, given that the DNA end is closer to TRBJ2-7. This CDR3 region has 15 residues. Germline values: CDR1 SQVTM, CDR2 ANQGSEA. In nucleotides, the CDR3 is TGCAGCGTTGAAGAGCCTAGCGGTCCGACCTACGAGCAGTACTTC. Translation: CSVEEPSGPTYEQYF.

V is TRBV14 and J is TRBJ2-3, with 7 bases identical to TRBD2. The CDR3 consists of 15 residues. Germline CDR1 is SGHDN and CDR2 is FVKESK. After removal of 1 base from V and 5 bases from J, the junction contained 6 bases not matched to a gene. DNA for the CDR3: TGTGCCAGCAGCCAAGCGGGGAGGGCCGGAGATACGCAGTATTTT. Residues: CASSQAGRAGDTQYF.

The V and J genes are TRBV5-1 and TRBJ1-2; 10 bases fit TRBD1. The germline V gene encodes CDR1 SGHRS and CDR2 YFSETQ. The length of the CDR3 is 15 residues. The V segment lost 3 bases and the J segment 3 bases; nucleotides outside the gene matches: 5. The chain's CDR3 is CASSSMTGGHYGYTF. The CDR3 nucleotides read TGCGCCAGCAGCTCCATGACAGGGGGCCACTATGGCTACACCTTC.

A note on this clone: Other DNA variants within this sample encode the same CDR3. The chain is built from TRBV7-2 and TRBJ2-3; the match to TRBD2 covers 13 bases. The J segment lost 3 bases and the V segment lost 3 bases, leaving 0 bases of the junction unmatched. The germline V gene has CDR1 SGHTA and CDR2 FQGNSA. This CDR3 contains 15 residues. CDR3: CASSLGLAGTDTQYF. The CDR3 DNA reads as TGTGCCAGCAGCTTGGGACTAGCGGGGACAGATACGCAGTATTTT.

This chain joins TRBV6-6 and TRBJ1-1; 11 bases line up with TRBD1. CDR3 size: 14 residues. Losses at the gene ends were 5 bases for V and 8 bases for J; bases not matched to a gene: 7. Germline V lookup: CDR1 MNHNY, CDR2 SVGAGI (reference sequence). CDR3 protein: CASSDGQGAREAFF. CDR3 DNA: TGTGCCAGCAGTGACGGACAGGGGGCAAGGGAAGCTTTCTTT.

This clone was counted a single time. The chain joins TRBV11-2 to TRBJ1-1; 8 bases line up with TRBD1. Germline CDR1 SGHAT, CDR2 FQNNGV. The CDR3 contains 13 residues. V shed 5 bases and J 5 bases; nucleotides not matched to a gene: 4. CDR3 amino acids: CASSVYRGTEAFF. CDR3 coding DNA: TGTGCCAGCAGCGTATACAGGGGGACTGAAGCTTTCTTT.

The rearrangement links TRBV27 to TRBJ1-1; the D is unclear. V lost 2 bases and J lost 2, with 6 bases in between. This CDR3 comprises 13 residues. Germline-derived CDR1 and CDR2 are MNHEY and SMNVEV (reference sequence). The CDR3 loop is CASSLTVNTEAFF. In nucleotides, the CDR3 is TGTGCCAGCAGTTTAACAGTAAACACTGAAGCTTTCTTT.

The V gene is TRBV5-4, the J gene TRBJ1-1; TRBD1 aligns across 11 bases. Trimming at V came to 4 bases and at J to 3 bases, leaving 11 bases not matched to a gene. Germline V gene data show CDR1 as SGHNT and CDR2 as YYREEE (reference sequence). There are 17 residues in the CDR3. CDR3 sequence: CASSTPGQGDMDTEAFF. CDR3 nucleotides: TGTGCCAGCAGCACCCCGGGACAGGGGGACATGGACACTGAAGCTTTCTTT.

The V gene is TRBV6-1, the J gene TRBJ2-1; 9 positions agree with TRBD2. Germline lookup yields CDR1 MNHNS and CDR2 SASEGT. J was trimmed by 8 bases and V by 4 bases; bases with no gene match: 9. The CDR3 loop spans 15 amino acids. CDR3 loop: CASSGVAGDQDEQFF. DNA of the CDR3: TGTGCCAGCAGTGGGGTAGCGGGAGATCAGGATGAGCAGTTCTTC.

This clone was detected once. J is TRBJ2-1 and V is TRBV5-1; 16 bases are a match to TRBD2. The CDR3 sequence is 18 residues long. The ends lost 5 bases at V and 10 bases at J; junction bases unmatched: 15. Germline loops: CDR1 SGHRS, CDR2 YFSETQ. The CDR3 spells CASRETLEGLAGGREQFF. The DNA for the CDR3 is TGCGCCAGCAGAGAAACCTTGGAGGGACTAGCGGGAGGGAGGGAGCAGTTCTTC. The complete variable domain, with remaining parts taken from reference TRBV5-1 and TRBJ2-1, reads KAGVTQTPRYLIKTRGQQVTLSCSPISGHRSVSWYQQTPGQGLQFLFEYFSETQRNKGNFPGRFSGRQFSNSRSEMNVSTLELGDSALYLCASRETLEGLAGGREQFFGPGTRLTVL.

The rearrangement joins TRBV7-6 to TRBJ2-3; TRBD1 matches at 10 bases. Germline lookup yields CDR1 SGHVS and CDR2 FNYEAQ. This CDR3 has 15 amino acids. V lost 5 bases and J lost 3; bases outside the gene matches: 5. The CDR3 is CASSPGTGDTDTQYF. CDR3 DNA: TGTGCCAGCAGCCCCGGGACAGGGGATACAGATACGCAGTATTTT.

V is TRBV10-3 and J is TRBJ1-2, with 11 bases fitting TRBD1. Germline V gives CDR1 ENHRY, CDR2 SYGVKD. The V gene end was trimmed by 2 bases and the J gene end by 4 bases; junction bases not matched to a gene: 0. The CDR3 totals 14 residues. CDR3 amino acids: CAISEGQGAYGYTF. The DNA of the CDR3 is TGTGCCATCAGTGAGGGACAGGGGGCCTATGGCTACACCTTC.

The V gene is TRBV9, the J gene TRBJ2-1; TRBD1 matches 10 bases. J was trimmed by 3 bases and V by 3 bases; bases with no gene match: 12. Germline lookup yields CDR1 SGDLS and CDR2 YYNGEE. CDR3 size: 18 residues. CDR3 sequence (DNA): TGTGCCAGCAGCGCCTATATCTCCGGGACAGGGGACTACAATGAGCAGTTCTTC. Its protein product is CASSAYISGTGDYNEQFF.

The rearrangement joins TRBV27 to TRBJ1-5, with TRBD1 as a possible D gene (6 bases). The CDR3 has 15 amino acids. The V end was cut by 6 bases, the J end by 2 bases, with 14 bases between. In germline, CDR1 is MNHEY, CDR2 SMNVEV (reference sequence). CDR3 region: CASSLDSPRNQPQHF. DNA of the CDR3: TGTGCCAGCAGCCTGGACAGCCCACGCAATCAGCCCCAGCATTTT.

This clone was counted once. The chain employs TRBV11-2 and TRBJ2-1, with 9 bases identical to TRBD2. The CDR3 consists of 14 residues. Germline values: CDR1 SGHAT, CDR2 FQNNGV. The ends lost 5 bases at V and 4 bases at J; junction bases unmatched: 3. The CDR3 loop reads CASSRLAAYNEQFF. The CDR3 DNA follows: TGTGCCAGCAGCCGACTAGCGGCGTACAATGAGCAGTTCTTC. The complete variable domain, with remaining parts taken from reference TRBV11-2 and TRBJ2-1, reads EAGVAQSPRYKIIEKRQSVAFWCNPISGHATLYWYQQILGQGPKLLIQFQNNGVVDDSQLPKDRFSAERLKGVDSTLKIQPAKLEDSAVYLCASSRLAAYNEQFFGPGTRLTVL.

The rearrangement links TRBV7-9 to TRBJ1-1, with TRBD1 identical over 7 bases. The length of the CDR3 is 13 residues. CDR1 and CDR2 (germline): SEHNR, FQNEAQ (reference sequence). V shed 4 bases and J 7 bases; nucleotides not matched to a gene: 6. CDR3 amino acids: CASSSQGDSEAFF. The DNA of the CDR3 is TGTGCCAGCAGCTCCCAAGGGGACAGTGAAGCTTTCTTT.

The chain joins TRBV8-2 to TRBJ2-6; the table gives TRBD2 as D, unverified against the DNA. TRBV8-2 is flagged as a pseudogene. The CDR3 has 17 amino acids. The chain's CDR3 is CGNMQRITQSRANVLTF. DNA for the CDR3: TGTGGCAACATGCAGAGGATAACACAAAGCCGGGCCAACGTCCTGACTTTC.

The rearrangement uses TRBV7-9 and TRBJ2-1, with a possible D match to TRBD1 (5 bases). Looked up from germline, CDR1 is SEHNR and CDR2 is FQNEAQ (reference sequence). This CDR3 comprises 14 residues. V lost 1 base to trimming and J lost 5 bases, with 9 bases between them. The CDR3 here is CASSLDRSHNEQFF. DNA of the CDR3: TGTGCCAGCAGCTTAGACAGGTCCCACAATGAGCAGTTCTTC.

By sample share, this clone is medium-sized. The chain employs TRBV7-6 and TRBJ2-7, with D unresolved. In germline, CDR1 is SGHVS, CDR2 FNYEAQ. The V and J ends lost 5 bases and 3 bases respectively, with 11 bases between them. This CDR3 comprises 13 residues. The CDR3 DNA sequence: TGTGCCAGCAGCCCTGGCCCAAACTACGAGCAGTACTTC. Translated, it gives CASSPGPNYEQYF.

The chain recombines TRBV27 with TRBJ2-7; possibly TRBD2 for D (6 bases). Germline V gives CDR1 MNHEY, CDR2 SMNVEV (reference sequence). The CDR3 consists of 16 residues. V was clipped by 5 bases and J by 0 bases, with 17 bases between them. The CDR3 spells CASSDVGAGFSYEQYF. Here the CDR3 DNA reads TGTGCCAGCAGTGACGTAGGGGCGGGATTCTCCTACGAGCAGTACTTC.

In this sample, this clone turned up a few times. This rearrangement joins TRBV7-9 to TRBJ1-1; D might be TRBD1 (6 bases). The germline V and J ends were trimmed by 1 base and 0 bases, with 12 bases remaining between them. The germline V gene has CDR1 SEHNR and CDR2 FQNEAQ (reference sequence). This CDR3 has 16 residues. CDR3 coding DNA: TGTGCCAGCAGCTTAGGGGCAGGGGTTATGAACACTGAAGCTTTCTTT. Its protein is CASSLGAGVMNTEAFF.

CDR3 nucleotide sequence: TGTGCCAGCAGCTTGGTCGCGGGAGCCTACAATGAGCAGTTCTTC. It is translated as CASSLVAGAYNEQFF. This sequence joins TRBV5-4 and TRBJ2-1; 7 nucleotides align to TRBD2. The CDR3 runs 15 residues. The V and J ends lost 0 bases and 2 bases, in that order; junction bases with no gene match: 2. From germline, CDR1 is SGHNT and CDR2 YYREEE (reference sequence).

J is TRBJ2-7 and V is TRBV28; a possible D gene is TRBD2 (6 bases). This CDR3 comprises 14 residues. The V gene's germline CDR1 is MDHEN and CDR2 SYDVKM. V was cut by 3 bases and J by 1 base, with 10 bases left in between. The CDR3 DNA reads TGTGCCAGCAGTTTCGGCGGGACGTCCTACGAGCAGTACTTC. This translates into CASSFGGTSYEQYF.

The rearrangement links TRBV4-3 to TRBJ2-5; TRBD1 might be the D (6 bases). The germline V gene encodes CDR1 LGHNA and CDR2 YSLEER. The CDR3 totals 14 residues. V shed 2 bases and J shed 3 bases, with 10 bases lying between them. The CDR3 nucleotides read TGCGCCAGCAGCCAAAGGACAGCGGAAGAGACCCAGTACTTC. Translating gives CASSQRTAEETQYF.

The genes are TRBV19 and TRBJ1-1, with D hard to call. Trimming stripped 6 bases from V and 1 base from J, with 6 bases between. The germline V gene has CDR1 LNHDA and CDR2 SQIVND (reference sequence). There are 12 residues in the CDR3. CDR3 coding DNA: TGTGCCAGTAGGCGACAGAACACTGAAGCTTTCTTT. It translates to CASRRQNTEAFF.

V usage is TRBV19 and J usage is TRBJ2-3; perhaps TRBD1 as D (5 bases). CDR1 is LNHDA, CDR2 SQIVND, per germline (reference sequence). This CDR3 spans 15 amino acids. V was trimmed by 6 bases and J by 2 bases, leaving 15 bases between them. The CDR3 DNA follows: TGTGCCAGTAGGCAATTGGACACCCACACAGATACGCAGTATTTT. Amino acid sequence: CASRQLDTHTDTQYF.

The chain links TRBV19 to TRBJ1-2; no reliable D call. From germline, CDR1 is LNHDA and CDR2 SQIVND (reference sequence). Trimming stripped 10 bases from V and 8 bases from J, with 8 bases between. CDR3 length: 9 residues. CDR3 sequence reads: CATGVGYTF. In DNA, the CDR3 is TGTGCCACCGGAGTAGGCTACACCTTC.